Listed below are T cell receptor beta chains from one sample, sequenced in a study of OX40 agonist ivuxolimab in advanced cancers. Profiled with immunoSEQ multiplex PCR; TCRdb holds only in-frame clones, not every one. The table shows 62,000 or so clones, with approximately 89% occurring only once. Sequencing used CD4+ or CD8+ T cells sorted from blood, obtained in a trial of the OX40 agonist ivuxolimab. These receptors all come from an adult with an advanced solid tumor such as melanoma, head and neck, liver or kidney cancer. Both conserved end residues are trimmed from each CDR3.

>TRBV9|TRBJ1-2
ASSVPGSGYGYT
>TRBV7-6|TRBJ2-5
ASSLNNQETQY
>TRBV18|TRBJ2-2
ASFGTRNTGELF
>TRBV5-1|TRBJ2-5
ASSLLATGRWGGQETQY
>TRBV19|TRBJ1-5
ASSSWSNQPQH
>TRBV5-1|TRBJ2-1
ASSPGQAPSNEQF
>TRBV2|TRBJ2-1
ASSGTSGGSGEQF
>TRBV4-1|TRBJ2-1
ASSQSQAGYYNEQF
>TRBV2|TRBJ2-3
ASSVLANTQY
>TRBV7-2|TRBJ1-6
ASSPDSLSYNSPLH
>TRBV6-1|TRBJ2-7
ASSFGTAGPYEQY
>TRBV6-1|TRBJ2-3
ASSEGTINPDTQY
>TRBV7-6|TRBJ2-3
ASSLTSGGAMNTQY
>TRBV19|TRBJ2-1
ASSVRGSSSSYNEQF
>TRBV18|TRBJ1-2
ASSPLGGGFNGYT
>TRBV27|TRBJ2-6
ASSPHAQRVLSGANVLT
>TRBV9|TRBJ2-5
ASSVGRLAETQY
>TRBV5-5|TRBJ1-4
ASSLEVWANEKLF
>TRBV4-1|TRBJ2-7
ASSQVGAGHRTYEQY
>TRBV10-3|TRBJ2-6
AISEVSGANVLT
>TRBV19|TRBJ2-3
ASAYSGTGADTQY
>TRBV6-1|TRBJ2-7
ASRDLRTGPYEQY
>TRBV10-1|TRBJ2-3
ASSERDRGTDTQY
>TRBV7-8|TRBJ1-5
ASSLMADPSQPQH
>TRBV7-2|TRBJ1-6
ASSLLRSFEKNSPLH
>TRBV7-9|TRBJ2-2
ASNYRATGELF
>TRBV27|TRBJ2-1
ASSFEGNEQF
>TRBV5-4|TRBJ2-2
ASSLDLKTNTGELF
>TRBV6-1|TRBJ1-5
ASSEGRGPNQPQH
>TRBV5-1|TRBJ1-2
ASSLDRVGYT
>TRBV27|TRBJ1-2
ASSFTGNYGYT
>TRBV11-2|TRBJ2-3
ASSLVRAPTDTQY
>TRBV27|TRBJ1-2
ASSFRDIEPYGYT
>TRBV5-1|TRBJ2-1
ASSSGQRNGNEQF
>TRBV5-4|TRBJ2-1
ASSLGGAHNEQF
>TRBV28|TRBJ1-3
ASSELGQQGNTIY
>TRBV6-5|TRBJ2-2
ASKQQGALTGELF
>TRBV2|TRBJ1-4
ASSDAGGDEKLF
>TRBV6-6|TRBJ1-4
ASIPTTGQGNEKLF
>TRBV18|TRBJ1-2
ASSDNTGYGYT
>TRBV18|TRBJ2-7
ASSPPGRGRYEQY
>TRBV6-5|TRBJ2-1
ASRDYSGPYNEQF
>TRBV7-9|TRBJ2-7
ASSATGTYYEQY
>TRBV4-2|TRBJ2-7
ASSQELGTSGYSYEQY
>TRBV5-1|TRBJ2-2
ASSQGTSGGGELF
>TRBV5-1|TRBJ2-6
ASSSLFLRDFNRSGANVLT
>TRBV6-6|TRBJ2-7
ASRGIGAGTYEQY
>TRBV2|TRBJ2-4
ASSGGRGGYLAKNIQY
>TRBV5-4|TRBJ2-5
ASSLGSGGPGETQY
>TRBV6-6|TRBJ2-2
ASSQQGPGELF
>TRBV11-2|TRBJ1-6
ASSSTGGLGSPLH
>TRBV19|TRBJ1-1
ASSLQGYGTEAF
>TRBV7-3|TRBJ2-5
ASSLSRQETQY
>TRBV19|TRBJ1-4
ASTSILGQGRANEKLF
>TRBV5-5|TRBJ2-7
ASSPGTGAVRQY
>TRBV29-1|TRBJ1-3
SVAAFGNTIY